The next 19 T cell receptor beta chains were all read from a single sample in a study of T cell responses to AZD1222 COVID-19 vaccine. Profiled with immunoSEQ multiplex PCR; TCRdb holds only in-frame clones, not every one. This table holds roughly 120,000 clones, roughly 90% found once. The sample here was peripheral blood, taken 28 days after the second AZD1222 dose. Receptors were obtained from an adult who received the AZD1222 COVID-19 vaccine.

In its sample, this clone was seen a few times. Other nucleotide sequences from this sample produce the same CDR3. The rearrangement links TRBV18 to TRBJ1-4; D gene unclear. Germline CDR1 is KGHSH and CDR2 is LQKENI. Trimming took 1 base from V and 5 from J, leaving 11 bases between them. This CDR3 spans 15 amino acids. In DNA form, the CDR3 reads TGTGCCAGCTCACCACAGGGTTCGACGAATGAAAAACTGTTTTTT. Protein product: CASSPQGSTNEKLFF.

J is TRBJ1-1 and V is TRBV30; possibly TRBD1 for D (5 bases). The germline CDR1 and CDR2 sequences are GTSNPN and SVGIG (reference sequence). The V end lost 2 bases, the J end lost 1 base, and 8 bases lay between the germline ends. CDR3 size: 13 residues. The CDR3 is CAWSQQGNTEAFF. The CDR3 nucleotides read TGTGCCTGGAGTCAGCAGGGGAACACTGAAGCTTTCTTT. Complete variable domain (other parts from reference TRBV30 and TRBJ1-1): SQTIHQWPATLVQPVGSPLSLECTVEGTSNPNLYWYRQAAGRGLQLLFYSVGIGQISSEVPQNLSASRPQDRQFILSSKKLLLSDSGFYLCAWSQQGNTEAFFGQGTRLTVV.

The J gene is TRBJ1-2, the V gene TRBV19; 9 bases agree with TRBD1. V was clipped by 4 bases and J by 7 bases; unmatched bases: 7. Germline values: CDR1 LNHDA, CDR2 SQIVND (reference sequence). This CDR3 is built from 14 residues. The CDR3 DNA is TGTGCCAGTAGTAACCCCGGGACAGGGTCTGGCTACACCTTC. Translating it yields CASSNPGTGSGYTF.

This clone is medium-sized in the sample. The rearrangement uses TRBV5-1 and TRBJ2-3, with 8 bases that match TRBD2. Germline loops: CDR1 SGHRS, CDR2 YFSETQ. The CDR3 length is 17 residues. Trimming took 4 bases from V and 0 from J; bases not matched to a gene: 10. CDR3 sequence: CASSPRGATYSTDTQYF. As DNA, the CDR3 is TGCGCCAGCAGCCCGCGGGGGGCGACTTATAGCACAGATACGCAGTATTTT.

The rearrangement joins TRBV30 to TRBJ1-1, with 7 bases matching TRBD1. Per germline, CDR1 GTSNPN and CDR2 SVGIG (reference sequence). The CDR3 length is 13 residues. V was clipped by 2 bases and J by 3 bases; unmatched bases: 3. The CDR3 DNA is TGTGCCTGGAGTTCCACAGGGGACACTGAAGCTTTCTTT. This translates into CAWSSTGDTEAFF.

The chain links TRBV19 to TRBJ1-5; no clear D. Germline assignment: CDR1 LNHDA and CDR2 SQIVND (reference sequence). The CDR3 is 14 amino acids. The V end was cut by 0 bases, the J end by 4 bases, with 7 bases between. CDR3 DNA sequence: TGTGCCAGTAGTATAGATGGAGGGAATCAGCCCCAGCATTTT. It yields the protein CASSIDGGNQPQHF.

This rearrangement joins TRBV4-2 to TRBJ2-3, with D unclear. CDR3 length equals 17 residues. The V gene lost 3 bases and the J gene lost 1 base, with 17 bases spanning the gap. CDR1 is LGHNA, CDR2 YNFKEQ, per germline. CDR3 sequence reads: CASSQGNLKLGTDTQYF. CDR3 nucleotides: TGTGCCAGCAGCCAGGGAAATCTTAAGCTAGGCACAGATACGCAGTATTTT.

The V call is TRBV4-3, the J call TRBJ1-2; D unclear. This CDR3 is 14 amino acids long. V lost 9 bases to trimming and J lost 3 bases, with 17 bases between them. In germline, CDR1 is LGHNA, CDR2 YSLEER. As DNA, the CDR3 is TGCGCCAGTAGTTCCCATCTATTTGACTATGGCTACACCTTC. Translated: CASSSHLFDYGYTF.

The genes are TRBV7-2 and TRBJ1-1, with TRBD1 matching 7 bases. V shed 0 bases and J 9 bases; nucleotides not matched to a gene: 7. The CDR3 is made up of 14 amino acids. Germline-derived CDR1 and CDR2 are SGHTA and FQGNSA. CDR3 residues: CASSLALTGAKAFF. CDR3 in DNA: TGTGCCAGCAGCTTAGCACTTACAGGGGCCAAAGCTTTCTTT.

V usage is TRBV7-2 and J usage is TRBJ2-1, with 9 bases lining up with TRBD2. V shed 2 bases, J shed 10 bases, and the junction held 3 bases outside the gene matches. The CDR3 loop spans 13 amino acids. Germline V gene lookup returns CDR1 SGHTA and CDR2 FQGNSA. CDR3 loop: CASSLPTSGEQFF. The CDR3 DNA follows: TGTGCCAGCAGCTTACCGACTAGCGGCGAGCAGTTCTTC.

There are a few counts of this clone. The chain has TRBV3-1 (or the pseudogene TRBV3-2) and TRBJ2-7; D might be TRBD1 or TRBD2, each matching 5 bases. Germline V gene sequence: CDR1 LGHDT, CDR2 YNNKEL (reference sequence). This CDR3 is 14 amino acids long. Trimming shortened V by 4 bases and J by 5 bases, and 15 bases separated the two germline ends. This chain's CDR3 is CASSRGTIRDEQYF. CDR3 bases: TGTGCCAGCAGCCGAGGGACGATCAGGGACGAGCAGTACTTC.

The chain couples TRBV29-1 to TRBJ1-1; 7 bases are shared with TRBD1. V shed 7 bases, J shed 6 bases, and the junction held 5 bases outside the gene matches. Germline V gives CDR1 SQVTM, CDR2 ANQGSEA. The CDR3 totals 11 residues. The CDR3 loop reads CSETQGAEAFF. The CDR3 DNA sequence: TGCAGCGAGACGCAGGGGGCTGAAGCTTTCTTT.

The chain has TRBV7-3 and TRBJ2-2, with 13 bases aligning to TRBD2. Unmatched junction bases numbered 6, after V lost 5 bases and J lost 6 bases. CDR1 is SGHTA and CDR2 is FQGTGA in the germline V gene. The CDR3 sequence is 16 residues long. The CDR3, as DNA: TGTGCCAGCAGCCCCAGACTAGCGGGGGGTTCCGGGGAGCTGTTTTTT. Its translation: CASSPRLAGGSGELFF. The full variable domain, with the rest looked up from reference TRBV7-3 and TRBJ2-2, is GAGVSQTPSNKVTEKGKYVELRCDPISGHTALYWYRQSLGQGPEFLIYFQGTGAADDSGLPNDRFFAVRPEGSVSTLKIQRTERGDSAVYLCASSPRLAGGSGELFFGEGSRLTVL.

This chain links TRBV6-5 with TRBJ2-7, with 12 bases aligning to TRBD1. CDR1 MNHEY and CDR2 SVGAGI come from the germline V gene. V shed 4 bases, J shed 2 bases, and the junction held 3 bases outside the gene matches. The CDR3 runs 15 residues. The CDR3 loop is CASSSGTGGPYEQYF. The CDR3 DNA reads as TGTGCCAGCAGTTCCGGGACAGGGGGCCCCTACGAGCAGTACTTC.

V gene TRBV18 combines with J gene TRBJ1-5; 12 bases fit TRBD1. The germline CDR1 and CDR2 sequences are KGHSH and LQKENI. After removal of 0 bases from V and 2 bases from J, the junction contained 2 bases not matched to a gene. This CDR3 has 17 residues. CDR3 sequence: CASSPPGQGAGNQPQHF. For the CDR3, the DNA is TGTGCCAGCTCACCACCGGGACAGGGGGCTGGCAATCAGCCCCAGCATTTT.

The V call is TRBV6-1, the J call TRBJ1-5, with no clear D. The ends were cut back, 2 bases at V and 2 bases at J, with 10 bases in the middle. The germline CDR1 and CDR2 sequences are MNHNS and SASEGT. This CDR3 contains 15 residues. CDR3: CASSENWVGNQPQHF. The CDR3 DNA reads as TGTGCCAGCAGTGAAAATTGGGTAGGCAATCAGCCCCAGCATTTT.

The chain carries TRBV7-2 and TRBJ1-4; 7 positions agree with TRBD1. Trimming took 4 bases from V and 3 from J; bases not matched to a gene: 5. The CDR3 contains 15 residues. Per germline, CDR1 SGHTA and CDR2 FQGNSA. The CDR3 spells CASSSQTGPNEKLFF. CDR3 in DNA: TGTGCCAGCAGCTCGCAGACAGGGCCTAATGAAAAACTGTTTTTT.

The V call is TRBV7-2, the J call TRBJ2-6; maybe TRBD1 (5 bases). Trimming removed 5 bases from V and 2 bases from J, with 10 bases in between. The length of the CDR3 is 15 residues. The V gene's germline CDR1 is SGHTA and CDR2 FQGNSA. CDR3 region: CASSAQVAGANVLTF. For the CDR3, the DNA is TGTGCCAGCAGCGCACAGGTTGCTGGGGCCAACGTCCTGACTTTC.

This rearrangement joins TRBV3-1 (or the pseudogene TRBV3-2) to TRBJ1-2; 9 nucleotides agree with TRBD1. Trimming removed 2 bases from V and 6 bases from J; junction bases left unmatched: 10. CDR1 LGHDT and CDR2 YNNKEL come from the germline V gene (reference sequence). This CDR3 has 16 amino acids. The CDR3 is CASSQPHRGQGNGYTF. CDR3 coding DNA: TGTGCCAGCAGCCAACCTCATCGGGGACAGGGTAATGGCTACACCTTC.